These 10 T cell receptor beta chains came from one sample sequenced in a study of OX40 agonist ivuxolimab in advanced cancers. Produced via immunoSEQ multiplex PCR; TCRdb's table is partial and in-frame only. The table lists 50,000 to 85,000 clones, roughly 87% of them singletons, with 2% to 2.5% in the top ten. Sequenced material: CD4+ or CD8+ T cells sorted from blood, taken in a trial of the OX40 agonist ivuxolimab. Receptor source: an adult with an advanced solid tumor such as melanoma, head and neck, liver or kidney cancer.

V and J are TRBV4-2 and TRBJ2-4, with TRBD2 matching over 12 bases. There are 17 residues in the CDR3. V lost 3 bases and J lost 5; bases outside the gene matches: 8. Germline V gene data show CDR1 as LGHNA and CDR2 as YNFKEQ. DNA of the CDR3: TGTGCCAGCAGCCAGCCTAGCGGGGGGGCTGGGGAAAACATTCAGTACTTC. It codes for CASSQPSGGAGENIQYF.

This chain joins TRBV29-1 and TRBJ1-3; no clear D. V shed 4 bases and J shed 0 bases, with 7 bases lying between them. Germline V gene sequence: CDR1 SQVTM, CDR2 ANQGSEA. This CDR3 has 13 amino acids. The CDR3 coding sequence is TGCAGCGTTGGCCTCCTCTCTGGAAACACCATATATTTT. This sequence encodes CSVGLLSGNTIYF.

V usage is TRBV9 and J usage is TRBJ2-6; D is perhaps TRBD1 (5 bases). Germline V gene sequence: CDR1 SGDLS, CDR2 YYNGEE. The CDR3 has 16 residues. Trimming took off 2 bases at V and 0 bases at J, with 9 bases between the two ends. CDR3 loop: CASSVQGGSGANVLTF. CDR3 in DNA: TGTGCCAGCAGCGTCCAGGGCGGCTCTGGGGCCAACGTCCTGACTTTC.

The J gene is TRBJ1-2, the V gene TRBV28; D remains unclear. The V gene's germline CDR1 is MDHEN and CDR2 SYDVKM. The CDR3 is 12 amino acids. V lost 3 bases and J lost 5, with 7 bases in between. The CDR3 region is CASSFLTYGYTF. DNA of the CDR3: TGTGCCAGCAGTTTCCTGACATATGGCTACACCTTC.

The chain joins TRBV27 to TRBJ1-5, with 10 bases matching TRBD1. CDR1 MNHEY and CDR2 SMNVEV come from the germline V gene (reference sequence). J gave up 4 bases and V 6 bases, and 0 bases lay outside the gene matches. This CDR3 is built from 13 residues. In DNA form, the CDR3 reads TGTGCCAGCAGGGACAGGGGGAATCAGCCCCAGCATTTT. Translated, it gives CASRDRGNQPQHF.

This CDR3 is CASSLSIQGGEKLFF. The DNA of the CDR3 is TGTGCCAGCAGCTTATCAATACAGGGAGGAGAAAAACTGTTTTTT. The V and J genes are TRBV11-2 and TRBJ1-4; D perhaps matches TRBD1 (6 bases). Trimming shortened V by 2 bases and J by 8 bases, and 15 bases separated the two germline ends. The CDR3 sequence is 15 residues long. Germline-derived CDR1 and CDR2 are SGHAT and FQNNGV.

This chain links TRBV7-9 with TRBJ1-4; D not resolved. The CDR3 covers 12 residues. V lost 5 bases, J lost 7 bases, and 8 bases lay in between. CDR1 and CDR2 (germline): SEHNR, FQNEAQ (reference sequence). The CDR3 region has the DNA TGTGCCAGCAGCCCATTAGGTGAAAAACTGTTTTTT. This sequence encodes CASSPLGEKLFF. Full variable domain (outside the CDR3, taken from reference TRBV7-9 and TRBJ1-4): DTGVSQNPRHKITKRGQNVTFRCDPISEHNRLYWYRQTLGQGPEFLTYFQNEAQLEKSRLLSDRFSAERPKGSFSTLEIQRTEQGDSAMYLCASSPLGEKLFFGSGTQLSVL.

This clone has just a few counts. The chain is built from TRBV6-1 and TRBJ2-2; TRBD1 matches at 7 bases. Germline CDR1 reads MNHNS; CDR2 reads SASEGT. The CDR3 contains 14 residues. J lost 4 bases, V lost 8 bases, and 7 bases had no gene match. The CDR3 reads CASDRERITGELFF. The DNA for the CDR3 is TGTGCCAGCGACAGGGAGAGGATCACCGGGGAGCTGTTTTTT.

The chain couples TRBV28 to TRBJ1-1, with D unresolved. There are 13 residues in the CDR3. Trimming cost V 6 bases and J 0 bases, with 8 bases left between them. CDR1 and CDR2 (germline): MDHEN, SYDVKM. The DNA of the CDR3 is TGTGCCAGCAGATCCGGAGTGAACACTGAAGCTTTCTTT. Encoded protein: CASRSGVNTEAFF.

This clone showed up just once. V usage is TRBV7-2 and J usage is TRBJ2-1; D might be TRBD2 (6 bases). This CDR3 is built from 13 residues. Germline CDR1 SGHTA, CDR2 FQGNSA. V lost 5 bases and J lost 4, with 9 bases in between. This CDR3 reads CASSPGTYNEQFF. The CDR3 DNA sequence: TGTGCCAGCAGCCCCGGGACTTACAATGAGCAGTTCTTC.